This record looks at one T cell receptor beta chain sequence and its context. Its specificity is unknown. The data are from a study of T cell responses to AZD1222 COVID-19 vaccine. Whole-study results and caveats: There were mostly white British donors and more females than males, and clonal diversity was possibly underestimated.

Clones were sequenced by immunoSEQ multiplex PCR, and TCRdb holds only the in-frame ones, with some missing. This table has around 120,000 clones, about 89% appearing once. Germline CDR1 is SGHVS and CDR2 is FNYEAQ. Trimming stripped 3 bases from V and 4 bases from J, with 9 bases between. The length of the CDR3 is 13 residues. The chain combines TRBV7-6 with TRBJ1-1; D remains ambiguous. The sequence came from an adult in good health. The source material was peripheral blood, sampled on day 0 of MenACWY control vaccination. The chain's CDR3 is CASSFGVGTEAFF. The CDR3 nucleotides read TGTGCCAGCAGCTTCGGGGTGGGCACTGAAGCTTTCTTT.